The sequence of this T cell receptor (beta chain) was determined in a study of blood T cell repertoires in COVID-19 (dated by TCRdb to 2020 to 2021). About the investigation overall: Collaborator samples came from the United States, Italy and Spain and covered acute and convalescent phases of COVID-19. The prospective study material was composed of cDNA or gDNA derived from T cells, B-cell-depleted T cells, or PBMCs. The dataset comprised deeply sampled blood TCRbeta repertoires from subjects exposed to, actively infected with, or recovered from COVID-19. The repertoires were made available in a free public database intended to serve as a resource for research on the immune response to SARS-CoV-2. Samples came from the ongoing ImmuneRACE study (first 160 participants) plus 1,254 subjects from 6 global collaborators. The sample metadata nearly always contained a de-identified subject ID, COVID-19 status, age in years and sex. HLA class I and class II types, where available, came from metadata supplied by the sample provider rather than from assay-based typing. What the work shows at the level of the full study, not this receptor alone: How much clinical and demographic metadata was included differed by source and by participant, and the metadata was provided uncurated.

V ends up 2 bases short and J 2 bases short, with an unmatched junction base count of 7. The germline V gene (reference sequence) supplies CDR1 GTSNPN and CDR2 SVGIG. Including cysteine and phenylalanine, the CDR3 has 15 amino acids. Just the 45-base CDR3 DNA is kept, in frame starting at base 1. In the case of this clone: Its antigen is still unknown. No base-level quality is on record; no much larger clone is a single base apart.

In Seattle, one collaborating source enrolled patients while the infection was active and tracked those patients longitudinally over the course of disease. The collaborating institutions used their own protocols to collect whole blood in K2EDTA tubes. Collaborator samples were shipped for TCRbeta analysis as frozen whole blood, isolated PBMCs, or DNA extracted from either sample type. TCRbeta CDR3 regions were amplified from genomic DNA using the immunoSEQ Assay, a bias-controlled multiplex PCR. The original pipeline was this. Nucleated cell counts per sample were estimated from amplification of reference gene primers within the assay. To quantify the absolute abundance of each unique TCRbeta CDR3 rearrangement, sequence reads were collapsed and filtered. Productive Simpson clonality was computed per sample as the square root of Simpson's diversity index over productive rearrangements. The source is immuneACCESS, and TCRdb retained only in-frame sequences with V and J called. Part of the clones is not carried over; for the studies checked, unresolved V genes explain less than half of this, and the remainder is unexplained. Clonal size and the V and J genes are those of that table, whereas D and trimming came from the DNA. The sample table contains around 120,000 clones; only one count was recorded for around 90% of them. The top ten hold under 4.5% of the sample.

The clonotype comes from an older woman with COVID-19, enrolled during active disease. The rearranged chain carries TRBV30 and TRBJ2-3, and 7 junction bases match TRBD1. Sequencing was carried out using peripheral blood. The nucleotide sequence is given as TGTGCCTGGAGTATAGGTGACAGGGCCACAGATACGCAGTATTTT. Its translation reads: CAWSIGDRATDTQYF.